Listed below are T cell receptor beta chains from one sample, sequenced in a study of blood T cell repertoires in COVID-19. Assay used: immunoSEQ multiplex PCR; TCRdb lists only in-frame clones, some missing. The sample includes fewer than 180,000 clones, 65% to 90% of them seen just once. The sequenced sample was peripheral blood. These receptors came from a man between 65 and 85 years old with acute or convalescent COVID-19. Each CDR3 is given without its conserved first and last residue. The order of the fields is J gene, D gene, V gene, CDR3 protein. D genes are given only for firm matches.

J: TRBJ2-1; D: NA; V: TRBV9; CDR3: ASSVGLVTHNEQF
J: TRBJ2-1; D: NA; V: TRBV6-2/TRBV6-3; CDR3: ASSYGGTEGF
J: TRBJ2-3; D: TRBD1; V: TRBV18; CDR3: ASSPSLPGQGVTDTQY
J: TRBJ1-4; D: TRBD1; V: TRBV4-1; CDR3: ASSLTGTGYEKLF
J: TRBJ2-7; D: NA; V: TRBV28; CDR3: ASSLAGYSYEQY
J: TRBJ2-3; D: TRBD2; V: TRBV19; CDR3: ASSPSGTVDTQY
J: TRBJ2-7; D: TRBD2; V: TRBV19; CDR3: ASSQLSSGRPYEQY
J: TRBJ1-5; D: TRBD1; V: TRBV6-5; CDR3: ASTYTGGAVQPQH
J: TRBJ2-7; D: TRBD2; V: TRBV6-2/TRBV6-3; CDR3: ASSATSGSYEQY
J: TRBJ2-1; D: NA; V: TRBV6-1; CDR3: ASSEEAYNEQF
J: TRBJ2-6; D: NA; V: TRBV11-1; CDR3: ASSLGSSGANVLT
J: TRBJ2-3; D: TRBD2; V: TRBV15; CDR3: ATSRDSPGLAGEATSTDTQY
J: TRBJ1-2; D: NA; V: TRBV30; CDR3: AWSLQQGQGYT
J: TRBJ2-1; D: NA; V: TRBV24-1; CDR3: ATSRQGSGGEQF
J: TRBJ2-3; D: NA; V: TRBV7-9; CDR3: ASSPSGNTDTQY
J: TRBJ2-1; D: TRBD1; V: TRBV6-4; CDR3: ASSDTGQGSDEQF
J: TRBJ2-2; D: TRBD2; V: TRBV5-1; CDR3: ASSRELAGGFGGELF
J: TRBJ2-7; D: TRBD1; V: TRBV5-1; CDR3: ASSLPGQGSFNEQY
J: TRBJ1-6; D: TRBD1; V: TRBV27; CDR3: ASSLWQGAGNSPLH
J: TRBJ2-5; D: TRBD1; V: TRBV19; CDR3: ASSDRGQETQY
J: TRBJ2-2; D: TRBD1; V: TRBV5-1; CDR3: ASSITGGTGELF
J: TRBJ2-1; D: TRBD2; V: TRBV19; CDR3: ASSIQLAGHNEQF
J: TRBJ2-1; D: TRBD2; V: TRBV14; CDR3: ASTPTSGWDNEQF
J: TRBJ2-7; D: TRBD1; V: TRBV6-5; CDR3: ASSYSGGQGAQEQY
J: TRBJ1-2; D: NA; V: TRBV7-9; CDR3: ASSFDGNYGYT
J: TRBJ1-1; D: NA; V: TRBV11-1; CDR3: ASSFDLKNTEAF
J: TRBJ2-7; D: TRBD1; V: TRBV11-2; CDR3: ASSLSGTETYEQY
J: TRBJ2-7; D: TRBD2; V: TRBV4-3; CDR3: ASSQYATGGSYEQY
J: TRBJ1-1; D: TRBD1; V: TRBV27; CDR3: ASSTIGQGYTEAF
J: TRBJ1-4; D: TRBD1; V: TRBV7-9; CDR3: ASSSDPGQGEKLF
J: TRBJ2-3; D: TRBD2; V: TRBV19; CDR3: ASKKREGSSTDTQY
J: TRBJ2-7; D: TRBD1; V: TRBV3-1/TRBV3-2; CDR3: ASSFRTGREQY
J: TRBJ1-1; D: NA; V: TRBV29-1; CDR3: SVEPQGNTEAF
J: TRBJ2-3; D: TRBD1; V: TRBV6-6; CDR3: ASSWGTGPTDTQY
J: TRBJ2-3; D: NA; V: TRBV24-1; CDR3: ATRGGLDTPDTQY
J: TRBJ2-1; D: NA; V: TRBV7-8; CDR3: ASSSGWARAVNEQF
J: TRBJ2-3; D: TRBD1; V: TRBV4-3; CDR3: ASSQECGTGVRGTDTQY
J: TRBJ2-1; D: TRBD2; V: TRBV11-2; CDR3: ASSWGLGLRVEQF
J: TRBJ2-5; D: NA; V: TRBV11-2; CDR3: ASSWTVQETQY
J: TRBJ2-3; D: TRBD2; V: TRBV18; CDR3: ASSPGLAGGPEDTQY
J: TRBJ2-7; D: NA; V: TRBV7-2; CDR3: ASSSEASYEQY
J: TRBJ2-3; D: TRBD2; V: TRBV19; CDR3: ASRMGLAGGGGTDTQY
J: TRBJ2-1; D: NA; V: TRBV11-1; CDR3: ASSPGGPGNEQF
J: TRBJ2-1; D: TRBD2; V: TRBV30; CDR3: AWGGEAHGEQF
J: TRBJ1-2; D: TRBD1; V: TRBV5-1; CDR3: ASSFGGAGGGYGYT
J: TRBJ2-5; D: NA; V: TRBV28; CDR3: ASWGQGTQY
J: TRBJ2-7; D: TRBD1; V: TRBV6-5; CDR3: ASSYRGQGEQY
J: TRBJ2-7; D: TRBD2; V: TRBV5-1; CDR3: ASSPPGLVYEQY
J: TRBJ2-2; D: NA; V: TRBV7-8; CDR3: ASSLASRGNTGELF
J: TRBJ2-3; D: TRBD2; V: TRBV2; CDR3: ASNRLAALTDTQY
J: TRBJ2-3; D: TRBD2; V: TRBV5-1; CDR3: ASSLGPGLAQDTQY
J: TRBJ2-5; D: NA; V: TRBV28; CDR3: ASTLWGEGETQY
J: TRBJ2-1; D: TRBD2; V: TRBV24-1; CDR3: ATSDVLSGLGNEQF
J: TRBJ2-6; D: TRBD1; V: TRBV19; CDR3: ASSKTGAGANVLT
J: TRBJ1-6; D: TRBD1; V: TRBV7-2; CDR3: ASSLASAGGSLH
J: TRBJ2-1; D: NA; V: TRBV24-1; CDR3: ATSDFGENEQF
J: TRBJ1-5; D: TRBD1; V: TRBV7-9; CDR3: ASSLARGTGNNQPQH
J: TRBJ2-3; D: NA; V: TRBV5-1; CDR3: ASSLAGNTDTQY
J: TRBJ1-1; D: NA; V: TRBV19; CDR3: ASSSISGGLNTEAF